Sequencing of this T cell receptor beta chain was carried out in a study of control samples from healthy donors and cancer patients. V dropped 6 bases and J dropped 5 bases, with 12 bases sitting between them. The CDR3 runs to 13 residues. Assay used: immunoSEQ multiplex PCR; TCRdb lists only in-frame clones, some missing. The sample has 90,000 to 150,000 clones; approximately 88% are singletons. The specimen sequenced was blood. The TCR was taken from a man in his fifties in good health. The chain recombines TRBV12-3 or TRBV12-4 with TRBJ2-3, with D unresolved. In DNA form, the CDR3 reads TGTGCCAGCAGGGGCTTGAGAGTAGATACGCAGTATTTT. It translates to CASRGLRVDTQYF.